The present TCR beta chain was sequenced within a study of blood T cell repertoires in COVID-19. Overall study: PBMCs, B-cell-depleted T cells, or T cells were the source of the cDNA or gDNA that made up the material.

The V gene's germline CDR1 is SGHAT and CDR2 FQNNGV. Trimming left V 1 base short and J 8 bases short, with 18 bases between. CDR3 length: 16 residues. Original handling: By means of reference gene primer amplification, nucleated cell counts were estimated. Assay used: immunoSEQ multiplex PCR; TCRdb lists only in-frame clones, some missing. V, J and clone size were drawn from that table, and D and trimming were deduced from the DNA. The sample carries around 200,000 clones, 65% to 90% recorded once. Residents of 24 US areas, aged about 18 to 95 years, made up the participants. People in the exposed group encountered a COVID-19 case within 2 weeks before entering the study.

Sequences were obtained from PBMCs or T cells enriched from blood (not recorded which). This clonotype was sampled from a woman aged 25-40 years who had been exposed to COVID-19. This sequence joins TRBV11-2 and TRBJ1-3; unclear D gene. CDR3 nucleotide sequence: TGTGCCAGCAGCTTAGTTCTGGGCGGGCGTTTCGACACCATATATTTT. Translating it yields CASSLVLGGRFDTIYF.